The sequence of this T cell receptor beta chain was determined in a study of identical twins. MiXCR was run by TCRdb on the 5' RACE reads, yielding one entry per CDR3 protein. The repertoire consists of about 520,000 distinct CDR3 sequences, with approximately 22% occurring once and the leading ten covering around 0.9%. A word on this clonotype: One end of the junction does not line up with germline, which may come from a read error.

The CDR3 is 17 amino acids. CDR1 and CDR2 from the germline V gene are LGHNA and YSLEER. These data also featured in a second study, about T cells expressing NK-cell markers.

The rearrangement links TRBV4-3 to TRBJ2-1; D gene ambiguous. Material for sequencing was CD4+ T cells sorted from blood. This TCR was recovered from a woman aged 18-29 years in good health. CDR3: CASSKDPATSSYNEQFF. CDR3 nucleotides: TGCGCCAGCAGCAAAGACCCTGCGACAAGCTCCTACAATGAGCAGTTCTTC.